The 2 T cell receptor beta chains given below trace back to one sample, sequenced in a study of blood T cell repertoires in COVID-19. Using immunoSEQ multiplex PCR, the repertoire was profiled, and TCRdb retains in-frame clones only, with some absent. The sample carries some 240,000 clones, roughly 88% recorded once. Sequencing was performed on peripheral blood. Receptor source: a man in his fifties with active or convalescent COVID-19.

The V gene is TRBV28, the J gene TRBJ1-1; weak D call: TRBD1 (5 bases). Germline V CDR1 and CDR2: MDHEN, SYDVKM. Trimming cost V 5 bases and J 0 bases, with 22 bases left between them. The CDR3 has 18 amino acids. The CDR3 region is CASSRTTAGRGVNTEAFF. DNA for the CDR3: TGTGCCAGCAGTCGCACCACCGCCGGGAGGGGAGTGAACACTGAAGCTTTCTTT.

As DNA, the CDR3 is TGTGCCAGCAGCTTGGTCCTGGGGGCGGGGAACACCGGGGAGCTGTTTTTT. Its translation is CASSLVLGAGNTGELFF. The J gene is TRBJ2-2, the V gene TRBV5-5, with D maybe TRBD1 (6 bases). V lost 0 bases, J lost 1 base, and 13 bases lay in between. From germline, CDR1 is SGHKS and CDR2 YYEKEE (reference sequence). The CDR3 contains 17 residues.